Detailed here is one TCR beta chain. The target antigen is unknown. Donors counted as nominally healthy when sampled, yet unrecorded immune exposures were likely. The CDR3 consists of 15 residues. Trimming took off 5 bases at V and 1 base at J, with 14 bases between the two ends. Germline CDR1 SEHNR, CDR2 FQNEAQ (reference sequence). The PCR was carried out with 60 Vbeta primers and 13 Jbeta primers. The assay was immunoSEQ multiplex PCR, and TCRdb's table has in-frame clones only and misses some. The sample holds 150,000 to 200,000 clones, roughly 78% seen once. This entry belongs to a study of cytomegalovirus exposure and HLA in healthy donors. Study outcomes and limitations: Most TCR sequences were uncommon, yet certain public TCRs appeared in many donors. A link between a missense DCLRE1C variant and TCR beta V- and J-gene trimming emerged from a later analysis. Common viral pathogens seemed to be connected with several of the most significant clusters, according to a later analysis.

The sample taken for sequencing was PBMCs. The sequence was obtained from a man in his forties in good health and CMV-seropositive. The chain combines TRBV7-9 with TRBJ1-1; D may be TRBD1 (6 bases). CDR3 amino acids: CASSGMGHSNTEAFF. DNA of the CDR3: TGTGCCAGCAGCGGAATGGGACACTCGAACACTGAAGCTTTCTTT.